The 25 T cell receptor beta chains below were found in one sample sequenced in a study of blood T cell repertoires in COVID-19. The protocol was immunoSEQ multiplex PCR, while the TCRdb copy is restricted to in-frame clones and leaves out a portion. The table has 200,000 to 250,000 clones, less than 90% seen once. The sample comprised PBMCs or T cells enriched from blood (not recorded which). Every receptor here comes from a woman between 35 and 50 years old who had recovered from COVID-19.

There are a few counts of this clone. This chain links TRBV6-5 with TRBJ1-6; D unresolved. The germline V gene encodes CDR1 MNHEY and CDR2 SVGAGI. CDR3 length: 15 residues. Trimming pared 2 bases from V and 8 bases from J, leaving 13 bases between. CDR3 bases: TGTGCCAGCAGTTACGGATACGGGGTGGATTCACCCCTCCACTTT. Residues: CASSYGYGVDSPLHF.

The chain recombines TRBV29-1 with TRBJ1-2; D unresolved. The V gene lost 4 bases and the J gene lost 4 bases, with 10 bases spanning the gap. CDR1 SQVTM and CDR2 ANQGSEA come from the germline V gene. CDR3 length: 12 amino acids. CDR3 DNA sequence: TGCAGCGTTGTCGGGGATAGCTATGGCTACACCTTC. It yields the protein CSVVGDSYGYTF.

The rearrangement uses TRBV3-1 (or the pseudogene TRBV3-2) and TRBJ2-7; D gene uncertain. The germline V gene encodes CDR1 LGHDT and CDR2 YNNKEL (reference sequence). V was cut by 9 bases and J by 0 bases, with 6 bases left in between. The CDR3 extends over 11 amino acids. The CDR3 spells CASSLSYEQYF. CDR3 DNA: TGTGCCAGTTCCCTCTCCTACGAGCAGTACTTC.

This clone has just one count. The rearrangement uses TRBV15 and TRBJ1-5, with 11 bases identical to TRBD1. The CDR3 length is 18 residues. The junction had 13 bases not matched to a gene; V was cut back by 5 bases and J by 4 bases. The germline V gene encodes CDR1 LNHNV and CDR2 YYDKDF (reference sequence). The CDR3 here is CATSRGGGQGAENQPQHF. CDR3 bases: TGTGCCACCAGCCGGGGTGGAGGACAGGGGGCAGAGAATCAGCCCCAGCATTTT. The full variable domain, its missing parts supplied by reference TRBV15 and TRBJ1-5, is DAMVIQNPRYQVTQFGKPVTLSCSQTLNHNVMYWYQQKSSQAPKLLFHYYDKDFNNEADTPDNFQSRRPNTSFCFLDIRSPGLGDTAMYLCATSRGGGQGAENQPQHFGDGTRLSIL.

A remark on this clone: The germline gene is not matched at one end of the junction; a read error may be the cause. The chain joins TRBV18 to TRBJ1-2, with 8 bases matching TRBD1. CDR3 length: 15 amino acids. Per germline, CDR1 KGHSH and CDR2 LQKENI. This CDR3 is CASSPGQGYSYGYTF. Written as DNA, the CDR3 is TGCGCCAGCTCACCAGGACAGGGTTACTCCTATGGCTACACCTTC. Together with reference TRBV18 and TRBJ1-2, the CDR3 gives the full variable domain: NAGVMQNPRHLVRRRGQEARLRCSPMKGHSHVYWYRQLPEEGLKFMVYLQKENIIDESGMPKERFSAEFPKEGPSILRIQQVVRGDSAAYFCASSPGQGYSYGYTFGSGTRLTVV.

In nucleotides, the CDR3 is TGTGCCAGCAGTTTTGGCGGGGCCGGGGAGCTGTTTTTT. Translating gives CASSFGGAGELFF. V and J are TRBV12-3 or TRBV12-4 and TRBJ2-2; possible D gene TRBD2, 6 bases. V dropped 3 bases and J dropped 6 bases, with 8 bases sitting between them. The CDR3 consists of 13 residues.

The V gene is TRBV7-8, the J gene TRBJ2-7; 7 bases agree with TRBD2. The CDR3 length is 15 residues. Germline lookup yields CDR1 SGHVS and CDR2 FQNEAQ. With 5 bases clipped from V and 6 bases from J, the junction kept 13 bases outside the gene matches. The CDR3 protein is CASSATGTPGGEQYF. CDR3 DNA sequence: TGTGCCAGCAGCGCAACCGGGACGCCGGGGGGCGAGCAGTACTTC.

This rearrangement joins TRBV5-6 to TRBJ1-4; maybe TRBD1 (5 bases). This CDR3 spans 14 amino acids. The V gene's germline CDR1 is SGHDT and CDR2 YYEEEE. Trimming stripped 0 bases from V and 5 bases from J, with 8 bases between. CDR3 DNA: TGTGCCAGCAGCTTGGCAGGGCAAAATGAAAAACTGTTTTTT. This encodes CASSLAGQNEKLFF.

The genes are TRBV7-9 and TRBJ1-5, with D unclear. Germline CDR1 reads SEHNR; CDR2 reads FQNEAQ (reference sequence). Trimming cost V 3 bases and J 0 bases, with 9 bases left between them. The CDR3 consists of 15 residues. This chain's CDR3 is CASSFDPGSNQPQHF. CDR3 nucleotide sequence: TGTGCCAGCAGCTTCGATCCAGGTAGCAATCAGCCCCAGCATTTT.

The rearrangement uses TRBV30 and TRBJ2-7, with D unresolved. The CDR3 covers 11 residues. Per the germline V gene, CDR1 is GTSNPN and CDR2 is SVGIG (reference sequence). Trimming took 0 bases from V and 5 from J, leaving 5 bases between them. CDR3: CAWSVKHEQYV. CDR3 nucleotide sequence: TGTGCCTGGAGTGTAAAGCACGAGCAGTACGTC.

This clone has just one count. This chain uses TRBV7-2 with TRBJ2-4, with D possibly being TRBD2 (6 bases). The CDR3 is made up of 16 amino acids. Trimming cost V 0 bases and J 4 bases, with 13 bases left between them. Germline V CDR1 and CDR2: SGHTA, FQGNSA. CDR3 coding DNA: TGTGCCAGCAGCTTAGCAACGGGAGCGGCTAAAAACATTCAGTACTTC. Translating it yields CASSLATGAAKNIQYF. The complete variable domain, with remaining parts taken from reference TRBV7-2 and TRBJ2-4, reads GAGVSQSPSNKVTEKGKDVELRCDPISGHTALYWYRQSLGQGLEFLIYFQGNSAPDKSGLPSDRFSAERTGGSVSTLTIQRTQQEDSAVYLCASSLATGAAKNIQYFGAGTRLSVL.

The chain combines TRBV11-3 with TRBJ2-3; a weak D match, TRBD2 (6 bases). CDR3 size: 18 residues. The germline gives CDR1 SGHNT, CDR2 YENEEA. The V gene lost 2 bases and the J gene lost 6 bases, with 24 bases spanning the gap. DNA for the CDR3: TGTGCCAGCAGCTTATTCGCGGGATCCCATTACACCCCGGATACGCAGTATTTT. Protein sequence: CASSLFAGSHYTPDTQYF. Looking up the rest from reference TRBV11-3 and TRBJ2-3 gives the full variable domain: EAGVVQSPRYKIIEKKQPVAFWCNPISGHNTLYWYLQNLGQGPELLIRYENEEAVDDSQLPKDRFSAERLKGVDSTLKIQPAELGDSAVYLCASSLFAGSHYTPDTQYFGPGTRLTVL.

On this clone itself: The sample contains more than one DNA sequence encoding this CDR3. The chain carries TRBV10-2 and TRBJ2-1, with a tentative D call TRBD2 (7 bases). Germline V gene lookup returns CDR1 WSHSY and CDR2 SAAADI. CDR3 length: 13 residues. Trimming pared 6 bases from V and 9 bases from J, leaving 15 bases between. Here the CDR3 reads CASRETGGTEQFF. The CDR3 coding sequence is TGCGCCAGCAGAGAGACGGGGGGCACTGAGCAGTTCTTC.

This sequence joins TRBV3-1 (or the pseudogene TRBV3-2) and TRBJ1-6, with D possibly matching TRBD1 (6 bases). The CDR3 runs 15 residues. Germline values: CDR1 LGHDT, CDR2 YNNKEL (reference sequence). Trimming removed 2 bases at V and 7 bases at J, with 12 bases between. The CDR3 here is CASSQRQATNSPLHF. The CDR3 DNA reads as TGTGCCAGCAGCCAACGACAGGCGACGAATTCACCCCTCCACTTT.

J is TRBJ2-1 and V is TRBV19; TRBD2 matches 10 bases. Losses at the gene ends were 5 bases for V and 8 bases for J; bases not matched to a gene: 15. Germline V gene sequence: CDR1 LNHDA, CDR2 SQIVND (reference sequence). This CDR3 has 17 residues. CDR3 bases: TGTGCCAGTAGTCCTCGTCGATCTAGCGGGAGAGCCTATGAGCAGTTCTTC. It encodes CASSPRRSSGRAYEQFF. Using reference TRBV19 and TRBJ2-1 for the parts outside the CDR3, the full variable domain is DGGITQSPKYLFRKEGQNVTLSCEQNLNHDAMYWYRQDPGQGLRLIYYSQIVNDFQKGDIAEGYSVSREKKESFPLTVTSAQKNPTAFYLCASSPRRSSGRAYEQFFGPGTRLTVL.

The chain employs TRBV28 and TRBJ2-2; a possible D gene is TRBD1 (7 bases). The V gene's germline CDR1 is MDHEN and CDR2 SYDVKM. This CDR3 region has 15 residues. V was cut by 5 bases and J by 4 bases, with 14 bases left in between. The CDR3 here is CASSLKQGGTGELFF. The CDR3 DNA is TGTGCCAGCAGTCTCAAGCAGGGGGGCACCGGGGAGCTGTTTTTT.

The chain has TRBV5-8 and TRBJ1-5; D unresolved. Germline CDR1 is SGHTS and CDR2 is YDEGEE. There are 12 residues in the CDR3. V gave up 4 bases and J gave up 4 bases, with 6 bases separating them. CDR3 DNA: TGTGCCAGCAGCGACTGGAATCAGCCCCAGCATTTT. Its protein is CASSDWNQPQHF.

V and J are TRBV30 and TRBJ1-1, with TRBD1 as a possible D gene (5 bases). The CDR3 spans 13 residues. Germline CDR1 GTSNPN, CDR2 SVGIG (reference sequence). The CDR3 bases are TGTACCTATGCCAGGGTGAAGAACACTGAAGCTTTCTTT. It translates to CTYARVKNTEAFF.

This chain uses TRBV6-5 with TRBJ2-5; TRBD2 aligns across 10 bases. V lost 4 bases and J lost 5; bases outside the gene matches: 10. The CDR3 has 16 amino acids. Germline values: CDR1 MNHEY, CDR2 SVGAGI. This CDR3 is CASSSTTSGIGETQYF. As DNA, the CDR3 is TGTGCCAGCAGTTCGACTACTAGCGGGATTGGGGAGACCCAGTACTTC.

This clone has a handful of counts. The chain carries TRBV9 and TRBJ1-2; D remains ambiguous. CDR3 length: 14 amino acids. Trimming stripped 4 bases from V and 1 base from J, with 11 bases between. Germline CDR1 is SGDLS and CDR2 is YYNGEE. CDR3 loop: CASSPRGDNYGYTF. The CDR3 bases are TGTGCCAGCAGCCCCCGCGGGGATAACTATGGCTACACCTTC. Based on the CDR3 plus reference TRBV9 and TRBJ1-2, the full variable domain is DSGVTQTPKHLITATGQRVTLRCSPRSGDLSVYWYQQSLDQGLQFLIQYYNGEERAKGNILERFSAQQFPDLHSELNLSSLELGDSALYFCASSPRGDNYGYTFGSGTRLTVV.

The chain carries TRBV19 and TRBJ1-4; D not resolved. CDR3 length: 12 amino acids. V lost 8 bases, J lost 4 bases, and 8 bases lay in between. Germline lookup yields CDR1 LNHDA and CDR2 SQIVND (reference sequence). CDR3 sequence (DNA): TGTGCCAGTGCGGTCTTTAATGAAAAACTGTTTTTT. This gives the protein CASAVFNEKLFF. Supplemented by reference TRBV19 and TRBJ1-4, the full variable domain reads DGGITQSPKYLFRKEGQNVTLSCEQNLNHDAMYWYRQDPGQGLRLIYYSQIVNDFQKGDIAEGYSVSREKKESFPLTVTSAQKNPTAFYLCASAVFNEKLFFGSGTQLSVL.

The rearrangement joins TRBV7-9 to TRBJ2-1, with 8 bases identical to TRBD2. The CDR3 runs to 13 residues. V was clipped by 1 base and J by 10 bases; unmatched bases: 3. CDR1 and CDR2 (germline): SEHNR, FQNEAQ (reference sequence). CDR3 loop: CASSLGTSWEQFF. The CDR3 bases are TGTGCCAGCAGCTTAGGGACTAGCTGGGAGCAGTTCTTC.

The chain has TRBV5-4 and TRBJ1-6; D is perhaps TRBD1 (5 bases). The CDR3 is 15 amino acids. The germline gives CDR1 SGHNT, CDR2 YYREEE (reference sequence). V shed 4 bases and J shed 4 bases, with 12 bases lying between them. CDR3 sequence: CASSEGQGYNSPLHF. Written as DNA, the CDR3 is TGTGCCAGCAGCGAAGGCCAGGGTTATAATTCACCCCTCCACTTT.

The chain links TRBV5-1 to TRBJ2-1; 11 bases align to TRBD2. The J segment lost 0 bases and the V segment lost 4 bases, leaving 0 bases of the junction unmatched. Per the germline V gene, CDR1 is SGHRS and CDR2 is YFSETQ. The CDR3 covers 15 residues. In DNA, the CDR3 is TGCGCCAGCAGCGGACTAGCGGGCTCCTACAATGAGCAGTTCTTC. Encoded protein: CASSGLAGSYNEQFF.

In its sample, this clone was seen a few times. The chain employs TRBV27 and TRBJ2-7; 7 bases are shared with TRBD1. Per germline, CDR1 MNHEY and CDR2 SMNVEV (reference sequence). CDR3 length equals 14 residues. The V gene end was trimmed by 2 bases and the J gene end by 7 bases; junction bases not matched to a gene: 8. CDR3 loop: CASSLNYLTGEQYF. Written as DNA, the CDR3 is TGTGCCAGCAGTTTAAACTATTTGACAGGGGAGCAGTACTTC.